The 9 T cell receptor beta chains given below trace back to one sample, sequenced in a study of blood T cell repertoires in COVID-19. Here immunoSEQ multiplex PCR was the method, and the copy in TCRdb shows in-frame clones only, minus some. The sample includes about 330,000 clones, 85% to 90% of them seen just once. The material sequenced was PBMCs or T cells enriched from blood (not recorded which). These receptors all come from a woman between 18 and 29 years old who had recovered from COVID-19.

The V and J genes are TRBV6-5 and TRBJ1-4, with 7 bases aligning to TRBD1. The CDR3 has 15 amino acids. V lost 3 bases and J lost 7; bases outside the gene matches: 8. The V gene's germline CDR1 is MNHEY and CDR2 SVGAGI. In DNA, the CDR3 is TGTGCCAGCAGTTATAAGACAGGGTGGAGTGAAAAACTGTTTTTT. Residues: CASSYKTGWSEKLFF.

The table lists this clone with a count of one. This chain joins TRBV4-2 and TRBJ2-2, with TRBD2 as a possible D gene (6 bases). The CDR3 has 16 amino acids. The V end was cut by 0 bases, the J end by 4 bases, with 12 bases between. Germline assignment: CDR1 LGHNA and CDR2 YNFKEQ. The CDR3 sequence: CASSQEGGSFTGELFF. The CDR3 nucleotides are TGTGCCAGCAGCCAAGAAGGAGGGTCATTCACCGGGGAGCTGTTTTTT.

J is TRBJ1-2 and V is TRBV5-4, with 12 bases that match TRBD1. V lost 4 bases and J lost 6; bases outside the gene matches: 4. The CDR3 contains 14 residues. The V gene's germline CDR1 is SGHNT and CDR2 YYREEE (reference sequence). The CDR3 region is CASSPGQGADGYTF. Written as DNA, the CDR3 is TGTGCCAGCAGCCCGGGACAGGGGGCAGATGGCTACACCTTC.

The chain uses TRBV2 and TRBJ1-1; 7 nucleotides match TRBD1. CDR3 length equals 14 residues. V was pared by 7 bases and J by 4 bases, with 9 bases of the junction left unmatched. From germline, CDR1 is SNHLY and CDR2 FYNNEI. The CDR3 DNA follows: TGTGCCAGCAACCTAGGGGGCGCCGGCACTGAAGCTTTCTTT. Translation: CASNLGGAGTEAFF.

The CDR3 is CASSRQQGVTGELFF. The CDR3 bases are TGTGCCAGCAGCCGCCAACAGGGCGTCACCGGGGAGCTGTTTTTT. This rearrangement joins TRBV9 to TRBJ2-2; tentative D call: TRBD1 (6 bases). Germline CDR1 is SGDLS and CDR2 is YYNGEE. V lost 4 bases to trimming and J lost 4 bases, with 14 bases between them. This CDR3 contains 15 residues.

The CDR3 region is CASSISPQGANQPQHF. CDR3 coding DNA: TGTGCCAGCAGCATTTCCCCCCAGGGGGCTAATCAGCCCCAGCATTTT. The chain employs TRBV5-5 and TRBJ1-5; 8 bases align to TRBD1. Per germline, CDR1 SGHKS and CDR2 YYEKEE (reference sequence). J gave up 4 bases and V 4 bases, and 10 bases lay outside the gene matches. The CDR3 is 16 amino acids.

This clone was seen once. This chain uses TRBV7-8 with TRBJ1-2; tentatively, D is TRBD1 (6 bases). Germline-derived CDR1 and CDR2 are SGHVS and FQNEAQ. Between the trimmed V and J ends, which lost 1 base and 8 bases, there was a span of 14 bases. This CDR3 is 14 amino acids long. The CDR3, as DNA: TGTGCCAGCAGCTTAGACTGGGGGGGCCGCGGCTACACCTTC. It encodes CASSLDWGGRGYTF.

Only one count was recorded for this clone. The V and J genes are TRBV28 and TRBJ2-7, with TRBD1 matching 12 bases. The CDR3 covers 17 residues. CDR1 is MDHEN, CDR2 SYDVKM, per germline. After removal of 6 bases from V and 6 bases from J, the junction contained 15 bases not matched to a gene. The CDR3 loop is CASRIRGYRDRGLEQYF. In DNA, the CDR3 is TGTGCCAGCAGAATTCGGGGATACCGGGACAGGGGGCTCGAGCAGTACTTC.

The chain couples TRBV18 to TRBJ2-3; possible D gene TRBD1, 5 bases. V dropped 6 bases and J dropped 3 bases, with 10 bases sitting between them. Germline lookup yields CDR1 KGHSH and CDR2 LQKENI. The CDR3 extends over 13 amino acids. The CDR3 spells CASSRGGTDTQYF. The CDR3 bases are TGTGCCAGCTCTAGGGGTGGGACAGATACGCAGTATTTT.